What follows are 18 T cell receptor beta chains derived from one specimen sequenced in a study of blood T cell repertoires in COVID-19. Using immunoSEQ multiplex PCR, the repertoire was profiled, and TCRdb retains in-frame clones only, with some absent. The sample contains roughly 50,000 clones, roughly 80% of which appear only once. Sequenced material: peripheral blood. These receptors came from an elderly woman with acute or convalescent COVID-19.

V gene TRBV19 combines with J gene TRBJ1-2, with 9 bases that match TRBD1. Germline CDR1 LNHDA, CDR2 SQIVND (reference sequence). The CDR3 loop spans 14 amino acids. The J segment lost 6 bases and the V segment lost 8 bases, leaving 10 bases of the junction unmatched. CDR3 amino acids: CASSYGTGNHGYTF. Here the CDR3 DNA reads TGTGCCAGTTCGTACGGGACAGGGAATCATGGCTACACCTTC.

The genes are TRBV10-3 and TRBJ2-5; D may be TRBD2 (5 bases). The V and J ends lost 2 bases and 2 bases respectively, with 9 bases between them. CDR1 and CDR2 (germline): ENHRY, SYGVKD. The CDR3 has 14 residues. The DNA for the CDR3 is TGTGCCATCAGTGAGGGACTTTTACAAGAGACCCAGTACTTC. Its translation: CAISEGLLQETQYF.

CDR3 sequence: CASSLDWESPLHF. CDR3 in DNA: TGTGCCAGCAGCTTAGATTGGGAGTCACCCCTCCACTTT. The chain joins TRBV7-8 to TRBJ1-6; D call uncertain. V gave up 1 base and J gave up 10 bases, with 8 bases separating them. The CDR3 spans 13 residues. Per the germline V gene, CDR1 is SGHVS and CDR2 is FQNEAQ. The whole variable domain, filled in from reference TRBV7-8 and TRBJ1-6, reads GAGVSQSPRYKVAKRGQDVALRCDPISGHVSLFWYQQALGQGPEFLTYFQNEAQLDKSGLPSDRFFAERPEGSVSTLKIQRTQQEDSAVYLCASSLDWESPLHFGNGTRLTVT.

This clone was seen just once. The chain couples TRBV15 to TRBJ2-1; 9 nucleotides agree with TRBD1. CDR3 length: 14 residues. The V gene's germline CDR1 is LNHNV and CDR2 YYDKDF (reference sequence). Germline trimming cut 8 bases from V and 5 bases from J; bases unmatched to any gene: 7. The DNA of the CDR3 is TGTGCCACCCTACCCGACAGGGGGAACAATGAGCAGTTCTTC. This translates into CATLPDRGNNEQFF.

This chain joins TRBV27 and TRBJ2-7, with TRBD1 identical over 7 bases. After removal of 6 bases from V and 2 bases from J, the junction contained 4 bases not matched to a gene. The CDR3 has 13 amino acids. Germline loops: CDR1 MNHEY, CDR2 SMNVEV (reference sequence). In DNA, the CDR3 is TGTGCCAGCAGGCAAGACAGGGCCTACGAGCAGTACTTC. Encoded protein: CASRQDRAYEQYF.

V is TRBV6-1 and J is TRBJ1-3, with 9 bases aligning to TRBD1. The germline V gene encodes CDR1 MNHNS and CDR2 SASEGT. This CDR3 spans 14 amino acids. Trimming took 0 bases from V and 8 from J; bases not matched to a gene: 2. The CDR3 DNA sequence: TGTGCCAGCAGTGAAGCGACAGGGGGTTACACCATATATTTT. Protein: CASSEATGGYTIYF.

This rearrangement joins TRBV28 to TRBJ2-1; D is perhaps TRBD1 (6 bases). The germline V gene has CDR1 MDHEN and CDR2 SYDVKM. This CDR3 has 14 residues. The V gene lost 5 bases and the J gene lost 0 bases, with 8 bases spanning the gap. This chain's CDR3 is CASSQGSSYNEQFF. The CDR3 DNA reads as TGTGCCAGCAGTCAGGGGAGCTCCTACAATGAGCAGTTCTTC.

This chain uses TRBV29-1 with TRBJ2-6; 11 bases map to TRBD1. The CDR3 covers 16 residues. Germline loops: CDR1 SQVTM, CDR2 ANQGSEA. With 5 bases clipped from V and 4 bases from J, the junction kept 7 bases outside the gene matches. CDR3 residues: CSVRGQGARGANVLTF. The CDR3 coding sequence is TGCAGCGTTAGAGGACAGGGGGCGCGCGGGGCCAACGTCCTGACTTTC.

The CDR3 DNA follows: TGTGCCACCAGTCCAGGGAACTATGGCTACACCTTC. As protein: CATSPGNYGYTF. The V call is TRBV24-1, the J call TRBJ1-2; D might be TRBD1 (5 bases). CDR1 is KGHDR, CDR2 SFDVKD, per germline. CDR3 length: 12 amino acids. The V end was cut by 6 bases, the J end by 2 bases, with 6 bases between.

The chain is built from TRBV5-5 and TRBJ1-6, with D possibly being TRBD1 (6 bases). Looked up from germline, CDR1 is SGHKS and CDR2 is YYEKEE (reference sequence). CDR3 length: 15 residues. The V and J ends lost 0 bases and 9 bases respectively, with 13 bases between them. The CDR3: CASSLEGDTASPLHF. CDR3 in DNA: TGTGCCAGCAGCTTGGAGGGGGACACGGCTTCACCCCTCCACTTT. The full variable domain, in which reference TRBV5-5 and TRBJ1-6 provide the parts outside the CDR3, is DAGVTQSPTHLIKTRGQQVTLRCSPISGHKSVSWYQQVLGQGPQFIFQYYEKEERGRGNFPDRFSARQFPNYSSELNVNALLLGDSALYLCASSLEGDTASPLHFGNGTRLTVT.

The chain links TRBV5-1 to TRBJ2-5; 7 nucleotides match TRBD1. Germline V gene sequence: CDR1 SGHRS, CDR2 YFSETQ. The CDR3 contains 15 residues. Germline trimming cut 4 bases from V and 4 bases from J; bases unmatched to any gene: 10. The chain's CDR3 is CASSATGTVGETQYF. For the CDR3, the DNA is TGCGCCAGCAGCGCCACCGGGACAGTGGGAGAGACCCAGTACTTC.

Only one count was recorded for this clone. This chain links TRBV5-4 with TRBJ1-3, with D maybe TRBD1 (6 bases). Trimming cost V 4 bases and J 4 bases, with 15 bases left between them. Germline values: CDR1 SGHNT, CDR2 YYREEE (reference sequence). There are 15 residues in the CDR3. This chain's CDR3 is CASSPATGSGNTIYF. Written as DNA, the CDR3 is TGTGCCAGCAGCCCCGCCACAGGGTCGGGAAACACCATATATTTT.

This clone was observed a few times. The chain couples TRBV24-1 to TRBJ2-5, with a possible D match to TRBD1 (5 bases). This CDR3 comprises 13 residues. Germline V gene sequence: CDR1 KGHDR, CDR2 SFDVKD. With 10 bases removed from V and 0 bases from J, the gap between germline ends came to 11 bases. CDR3: CATRDSNQETQYF. CDR3 bases: TGTGCCACACGCGACAGTAACCAAGAGACCCAGTACTTC.

The rearrangement uses TRBV4-2 and TRBJ2-1; TRBD2 aligns across 11 bases. This CDR3 has 17 residues. Trimming removed 1 base from V and 0 bases from J; junction bases left unmatched: 2. CDR1 is LGHNA and CDR2 is YNFKEQ in the germline V gene. CDR3 amino acids: CASSQAGLAVSYNEQFF. The CDR3 DNA reads as TGTGCCAGCAGCCAAGCGGGACTAGCGGTCTCCTACAATGAGCAGTTCTTC.

This chain links TRBV19 with TRBJ1-2, with no clear D. The CDR3 is 15 amino acids. The V end lost 3 bases, the J end lost 4 bases, and 15 bases lay between the germline ends. Germline loops: CDR1 LNHDA, CDR2 SQIVND (reference sequence). CDR3 sequence: CASSIIFGVAYGYTF. CDR3 bases: TGTGCCAGTAGTATTATTTTCGGGGTGGCCTATGGCTACACCTTC.

J is TRBJ2-3 and V is TRBV4-1; tentative D call: TRBD1 (6 bases). Looked up from germline, CDR1 is MGHRA and CDR2 is YSYEKL. V shed 5 bases and J shed 2 bases, with 14 bases lying between them. CDR3 length: 15 residues. The CDR3 DNA reads as TGCGCCAGCAGCACACGGGCAGGGGTCACAGATACGCAGTATTTT. This gives the protein CASSTRAGVTDTQYF.

The DNA for the CDR3 is TGTGCCAGCAGCAAGGACAGGGGGCTAGCAGATACGCAGTATTTT. The encoded protein is CASSKDRGLADTQYF. The V and J genes are TRBV5-6 and TRBJ2-3; 11 positions agree with TRBD1. The CDR3 covers 15 residues. V dropped 4 bases and J dropped 4; count of bases not matched to a gene: 5. Germline V gene lookup returns CDR1 SGHDT and CDR2 YYEEEE.

The chain links TRBV5-8 to TRBJ1-1, with 7 bases that match TRBD1. V was pared by 2 bases and J by 10 bases, with 11 bases of the junction left unmatched. The length of the CDR3 is 14 residues. Germline values: CDR1 SGHTS, CDR2 YDEGEE. The CDR3 region is CASSLTRGNGRAFF. CDR3 sequence (DNA): TGTGCCAGCAGCTTAACCAGGGGGAACGGCAGAGCTTTCTTT.